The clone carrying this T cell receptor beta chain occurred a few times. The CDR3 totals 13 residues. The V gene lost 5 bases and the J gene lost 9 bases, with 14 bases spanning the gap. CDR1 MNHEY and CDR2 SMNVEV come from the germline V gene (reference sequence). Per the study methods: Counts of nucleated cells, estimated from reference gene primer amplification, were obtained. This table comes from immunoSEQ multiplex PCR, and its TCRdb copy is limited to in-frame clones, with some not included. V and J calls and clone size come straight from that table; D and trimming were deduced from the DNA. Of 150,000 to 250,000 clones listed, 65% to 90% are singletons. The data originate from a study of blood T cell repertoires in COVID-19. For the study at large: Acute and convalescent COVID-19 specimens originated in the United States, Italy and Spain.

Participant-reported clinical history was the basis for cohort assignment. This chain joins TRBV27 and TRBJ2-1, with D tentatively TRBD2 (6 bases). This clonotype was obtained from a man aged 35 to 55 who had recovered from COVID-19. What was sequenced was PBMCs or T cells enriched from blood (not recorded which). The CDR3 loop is CASSQTLAVEQFF. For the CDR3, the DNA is TGTGCCAGCAGTCAGACCTTAGCGGTTGAGCAGTTCTTC.